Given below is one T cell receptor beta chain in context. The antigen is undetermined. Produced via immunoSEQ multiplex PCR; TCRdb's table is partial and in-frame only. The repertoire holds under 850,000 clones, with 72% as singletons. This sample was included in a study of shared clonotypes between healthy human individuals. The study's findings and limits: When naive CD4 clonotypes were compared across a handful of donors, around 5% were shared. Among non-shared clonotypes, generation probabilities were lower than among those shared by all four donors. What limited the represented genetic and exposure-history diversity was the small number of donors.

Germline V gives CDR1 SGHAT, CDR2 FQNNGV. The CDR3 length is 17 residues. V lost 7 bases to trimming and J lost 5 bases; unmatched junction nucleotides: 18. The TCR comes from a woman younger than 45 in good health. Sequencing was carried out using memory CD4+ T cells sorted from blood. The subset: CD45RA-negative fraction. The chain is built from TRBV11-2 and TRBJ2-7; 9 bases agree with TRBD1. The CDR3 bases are TGTGCCAGCAAAAGGTACGGAGAACAGGGGGCGGTCGACGAGCAGTACTTC. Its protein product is CASKRYGEQGAVDEQYF.